The source of this TCR beta chain is a study of T cells in narcolepsy. Generated by immunoSEQ multiplex PCR, the TCRdb table keeps only in-frame clones and is missing some. In the table there are tens of thousands of clones, around 83% of which are singletons. The sample holds one count of this clone. Its target is not known. Study results and caveats: HCRT-specific and TRIB2-specific autoreactive clonotypes appeared among same-patient CSF and blood CD4+ clonotypes. Blood of same and different patients, but not healthy controls, reportedly held recurring autoreactive clonotypes.

The CDR3 spans 16 residues. Germline CDR1 is SNHLY and CDR2 is FYNNEI. J lost 2 bases, V lost 5 bases, and 9 bases had no gene match. The sequenced material came from CD45RA- memory CD4+ T cells from PBMCs. The receptor was isolated from a human donor with narcolepsy. This chain joins TRBV2 and TRBJ1-2; 9 nucleotides match TRBD1. The CDR3 nucleotides are TGTGCCAGCAGTCTTCGAAGACAGGGGGACAACTATGGCTACACCTTC. It yields the protein CASSLRRQGDNYGYTF.